This T cell receptor beta chain emerged from a study of T-cell reconstitution after alpha-beta-depleted transplantation in children. Unique molecular identifiers were used to barcode this TCRbeta library. TCRdb itself ran the PCR reads through MiXCR, one entry per CDR3 protein. This table holds 780,000 or so distinct CDR3 sequences, 15% to 20% found once. The ends lost 2 bases at V and 9 bases at J; junction bases unmatched: 10. CDR1 is WNHNN and CDR2 is SYGVQD in the germline V gene (reference sequence). CDR3 length: 15 residues. This clonotype came up a few times. Antigen unknown. Study-level results: At day 60, the high TCRbeta diversity found in some patients originated from recipient T cells and thymic progenitors that had survived. Counts and diversity of T cells one year after transplant came mostly from newly produced T cells. Alpha-beta T cells present about two months after transplant were reported to originate from several hundred expanded graft clones.

The origin of this receptor is a male patient younger than 18 who had a stem cell transplant for acute lymphoblastic leukemia, so the T cells may come from the graft donor. The starting material was PBMCs, mostly from graft donor cells, obtained 360 days after TCRalphabeta/CD19-depleted stem cell transplant. The chain has TRBV10-1 and TRBJ2-4, with 7 nucleotides matching TRBD2. The CDR3 nucleotides are TGCGCCAGCAGTGAGGATTTGCTCGGGGGGAGCATTCAGTACTTC. Translating it yields CASSEDLLGGSIQYF.